Listed below are T cell receptor beta chains from one sample, sequenced in a study of post-analysis software for immune sequencing data. TCRdb re-analysed the PCR reads in MiXCR, keeping a single row per CDR3 protein. The sample lists about 500,000 distinct CDR3 sequences, roughly 45% seen once, with 9% to 13% in the top ten. The source material was blood. These TCRs come from a girl aged 10 to 17 with multiple sclerosis. The CDR3 runs from the conserved cysteine through the conserved F or W. The D gene is left open where the match is weak. Size is omitted from some rows. Given values are once, few, many or a class for expanded clones.

cdr3_aa: CASSKDGTSGRSSYEQYF
cdr3_nt: TGTGCCAGCAGCAAAGATGGGACTAGCGGGAGGAGCTCCTACGAGCAGTACTTC
d_call: .
v_call: TRBV21-1
clone_size: few
j_call: TRBJ2-7
cdr3_length: 18

cdr3_aa: CSAPGGGSSYEQYF
cdr3_nt: TGCAGTGCCCCCGGGGGGGGGAGCTCCTACGAGCAGTACTTC
d_call: TRBD2
v_call: TRBV20-1
clone_size: .
j_call: TRBJ2-7
cdr3_length: 14

cdr3_aa: CASSKDSYNEQFF
cdr3_nt: TGTGCTAGCAGCAAAGACAGTTACAATGAGCAGTTCTTC
d_call: .
v_call: TRBV7-7
clone_size: few
j_call: TRBJ2-1
cdr3_length: 13

cdr3_aa: CSAPGLPDTQYF
cdr3_nt: TGCAGTGCCCCCGGACTTCCAGATACGCAGTATTTT
d_call: .
v_call: TRBV20-1
clone_size: .
j_call: TRBJ2-3
cdr3_length: 12

cdr3_aa: CASSDQGGYTF
cdr3_nt: TGTGCCAGCAGTGACCAGGGGGGCTACACCTTC
d_call: .
v_call: TRBV6-1
clone_size: .
j_call: TRBJ1-2
cdr3_length: 11

cdr3_aa: CAIRASGTVKLGADTQYF
cdr3_nt: TGTGCCATCAGAGCATCCGGGACGGTGAAACTTGGCGCAGATACGCAGTATTTT
d_call: .
v_call: TRBV10-3
clone_size: .
j_call: TRBJ2-3
cdr3_length: 18

cdr3_aa: CASSFSTSGNQETQYF
cdr3_nt: TGTGCCAGCAGTTTTAGTACTAGCGGGAACCAAGAGACCCAGTACTTC
d_call: TRBD2
v_call: TRBV12-3/TRBV12-4
clone_size: .
j_call: TRBJ2-5
cdr3_length: 16

cdr3_aa: CASSLNPFNEQFF
cdr3_nt: TGTGCCAGCAGCTTAAATCCCTTCAATGAGCAGTTCTTC
d_call: .
v_call: TRBV7-6
clone_size: few
j_call: TRBJ2-1
cdr3_length: 13

cdr3_aa: CASSPPGTGGYNEQFF
cdr3_nt: TGCGCCAGCAGCCCACCCGGGACAGGGGGATACAATGAGCAGTTCTTC
d_call: TRBD1
v_call: TRBV5-1
clone_size: .
j_call: TRBJ2-1
cdr3_length: 16

cdr3_aa: CSARTPFLRAGTESYEQYF
cdr3_nt: TGCAGTGCTAGAACCCCCTTTCTGAGGGCCGGGACAGAGAGCTACGAGCAGTACTTC
d_call: TRBD1
v_call: TRBV20-1
clone_size: .
j_call: TRBJ2-7
cdr3_length: 19

cdr3_aa: CASSPLAGDADTQYF
cdr3_nt: TGTGCCAGCTCACCTCTAGCGGGAGATGCGGATACGCAGTATTTT
d_call: TRBD2
v_call: TRBV18
clone_size: few
j_call: TRBJ2-3
cdr3_length: 15

cdr3_aa: CASSPDGVRTDTQYF
cdr3_nt: TGTGCCAGCAGTCCAGATGGGGTCCGCACAGATACGCAGTATTTT
d_call: .
v_call: TRBV7-2
clone_size: .
j_call: TRBJ2-3
cdr3_length: 15

cdr3_aa: CASRRVGTSGGTYNEQFF
cdr3_nt: TGTGCCAGCAGGAGAGTTGGGACTAGCGGGGGCACTTACAATGAGCAGTTCTTC
d_call: TRBD2
v_call: TRBV6-1
clone_size: .
j_call: TRBJ2-1
cdr3_length: 18

cdr3_aa: CASSPREKAQYF
cdr3_nt: TGTGCCAGCTCACCACGGGAGAAGGCCCAGTACTTC
d_call: .
v_call: TRBV18
clone_size: few
j_call: TRBJ2-5
cdr3_length: 12